The 28 T cell receptor beta chains below all came from one sample that was sequenced in a study of shared clonotypes between healthy human individuals. This table comes from immunoSEQ multiplex PCR, and its TCRdb copy is limited to in-frame clones, with some not included. The repertoire holds about 600,000 clones, around 95% seen once, with approximately 0.1% in the top ten. Naivety among CD8 cells was defined by CD45RO negativity and positive CCR7 selection, thereby excluding terminally differentiated effector memory CD45RA+ cells. Sequencing was done on a sample of naive CD8+ T cells sorted from blood. These receptor sequences come from a woman between 25 and 40 years old in good health.

This clone was detected once. Other nucleotide sequences in the sample specify the same CDR3. This chain joins TRBV27 and TRBJ2-7; TRBD2 might be the D (6 bases). The CDR3 is 13 amino acids. V shed 6 bases and J shed 0 bases, with 9 bases lying between them. CDR1 MNHEY and CDR2 SMNVEV come from the germline V gene (reference sequence). The CDR3 region has the DNA TGTGCCAGCAGGGGCGGGACCTCCTACGAGCAGTACTTC. This translates into CASRGGTSYEQYF.

The chain is built from TRBV27 and TRBJ2-1; 8 bases align to TRBD2. The CDR3 sequence is 16 residues long. Germline V gene lookup returns CDR1 MNHEY and CDR2 SMNVEV (reference sequence). Unmatched junction bases numbered 9, after V lost 0 bases and J lost 8 bases. The CDR3 bases are TGTGCCAGCAGTTTATCGGCCGGGACTAGTTTCTATGAGCAGTTCTTC. This sequence encodes CASSLSAGTSFYEQFF.

CDR3 residues: CASSLSGGQSYEQYF. For the CDR3, the DNA is TGTGCCAGCAGTTTATCGGGGGGACAAAGCTACGAGCAGTACTTC. This chain joins TRBV27 and TRBJ2-7; D is perhaps TRBD1 or TRBD2 (6 bases each). The CDR3 loop spans 15 amino acids. V lost 0 bases and J 3 bases, leaving 12 bases between the germline ends. Germline CDR1 and CDR2: MNHEY and SMNVEV (reference sequence).

This chain uses TRBV7-6 with TRBJ1-3, with 7 bases fitting TRBD1. Germline CDR1 is SGHVS and CDR2 is FNYEAQ. V was clipped by 1 base and J by 8 bases; unmatched bases: 2. This CDR3 has 13 amino acids. CDR3 sequence (DNA): TGTGCCAGCAGCTTAGGACAGGGAGACACCATATATTTT. It encodes CASSLGQGDTIYF.

The V call is TRBV27, the J call TRBJ2-2; 10 positions match TRBD2. This CDR3 has 21 amino acids. J gave up 1 base and V 1 base, and 15 bases lay outside the gene matches. The germline gives CDR1 MNHEY, CDR2 SMNVEV (reference sequence). This CDR3 reads CASSLLVAGGQDDRNTGELFF. DNA of the CDR3: TGTGCCAGCAGTTTATTGGTAGCGGGAGGCCAGGATGACAGGAACACCGGGGAGCTGTTTTTT.

The rearrangement uses TRBV5-1 and TRBJ2-6, with TRBD1 as a possible D gene (5 bases). Trimming removed 0 bases at V and 0 bases at J, with 7 bases between. Germline CDR1 is SGHRS and CDR2 is YFSETQ. The CDR3 length is 16 residues. The DNA of the CDR3 is TGCGCCAGCAGCTTGGGACAGAGCTCTGGGGCCAACGTCCTGACTTTC. This gives the protein CASSLGQSSGANVLTF.

V is TRBV7-7 and J is TRBJ2-2; no definite D call. Germline assignment: CDR1 SSHAT and CDR2 FNYEAQ (reference sequence). This CDR3 is 17 amino acids long. With 2 bases removed from V and 6 bases from J, the gap between germline ends came to 19 bases. The CDR3 DNA is TGTGCCAGCAGCTTATACCCTACCGGCGAAGGGTCCGGGGAGCTGTTTTTT. The encoded protein is CASSLYPTGEGSGELFF. The full variable domain, rest sourced from reference TRBV7-7 and TRBJ2-2, is GAGVSQSPRYKVTKRGQDVTLRCDPISSHATLYWYQQALGQGPEFLTYFNYEAQPDKSGLPSDRFSAERPEGSISTLTIQRTEQRDSAMYRCASSLYPTGEGSGELFFGEGSRLTVL.

The genes are TRBV30 and TRBJ2-5; D is unresolved. The DNA end favors TRBJ2-7, so the J call may be wrong. Per germline, CDR1 GTSNPN and CDR2 SVGIG (reference sequence). The CDR3 is made up of 12 amino acids. The CDR3 loop is CAWSIVGYEQYF. The CDR3 bases are TGTGCCTGGAGTATTGTGGGATACGAGCAGTACTTC.

J is TRBJ2-7 and V is TRBV29-1, with D perhaps matching TRBD2 (5 bases). V was pared by 0 bases and J by 9 bases, with 12 bases between. Germline V lookup: CDR1 SQVTM, CDR2 ANQGSEA. The CDR3 is 12 residues long. CDR3 in amino acids: CSVEEGVGWQYF. The CDR3 DNA reads as TGCAGCGTTGAAGAGGGAGTTGGGTGGCAGTACTTC.

This chain uses TRBV6-1 with TRBJ2-1, with 9 bases that match TRBD2. This CDR3 is built from 12 residues. The germline V gene has CDR1 MNHNS and CDR2 SASEGT. With V trimmed by 7 bases and J by 9 bases, 4 bases remained unmatched. CDR3 in amino acids: CASIGTSREQFF. The CDR3 DNA is TGTGCCAGCATTGGGACTAGCCGTGAGCAGTTCTTC.

The V call is TRBV19, the J call TRBJ2-7, with a possible D match to TRBD2 (5 bases). Trimming removed 3 bases at V and 3 bases at J, with 9 bases between. The germline V gene encodes CDR1 LNHDA and CDR2 SQIVND (reference sequence). The CDR3 runs to 13 residues. As DNA, the CDR3 is TGTGCCAGTAGTATGGCCGGGGACTACGAGCAGTACTTC. It translates to CASSMAGDYEQYF.

The V call is TRBV16, the J call TRBJ2-7, with a weak D call TRBD1 (5 bases). Trimming took 1 base from V and 1 from J, leaving 14 bases between them. CDR3 length equals 16 residues. In germline, CDR1 is KGHSY, CDR2 FQNENV. For the CDR3, the DNA is TGTGCCAGCAGCCAATTCGGCAGGGCCCCTTCCTACGAGCAGTACTTC. Its translation: CASSQFGRAPSYEQYF.

This clone was observed a handful of times. The rearrangement links TRBV4-1 to TRBJ1-1; D gene uncertain. CDR1 and CDR2 (germline): MGHRA, YSYEKL. The V and J ends lost 0 bases and 1 base respectively, with 6 bases between them. There are 14 residues in the CDR3. The CDR3 loop reads CASSQEPENTEAFF. For the CDR3, the DNA is TGCGCCAGCAGCCAAGAGCCGGAGAACACTGAAGCTTTCTTT.

The chain recombines TRBV28 with TRBJ2-1; D might be TRBD2 (5 bases). Germline V gene data show CDR1 as MDHEN and CDR2 as SYDVKM. CDR3 length: 13 amino acids. The germline V and J ends were trimmed by 7 bases and 7 bases, with 14 bases remaining between them. This CDR3 reads CASNDLPGNEQFF. DNA for the CDR3: TGTGCCAGCAACGACCTCCCGGGAAATGAGCAGTTCTTC.

The chain joins TRBV6-1 to TRBJ2-1, with 9 nucleotides matching TRBD2. Germline V gene sequence: CDR1 MNHNS, CDR2 SASEGT. The CDR3 extends over 15 amino acids. V dropped 4 bases and J dropped 6; count of bases not matched to a gene: 7. The CDR3, as DNA: TGTGCCAGCAGTGGCGGGAGGGGCCTGGGCAATGAGCAGTTCTTC. Translation gives CASSGGRGLGNEQFF.

The sample holds one count of this clone. The chain combines TRBV29-1 with TRBJ1-4, with D possibly being TRBD1 (5 bases). Germline CDR1 is SQVTM and CDR2 is ANQGSEA. V was pared by 1 base and J by 4 bases, with 10 bases between. The CDR3 has 14 amino acids. The CDR3 region is CSVEGGGVNEKLFF. The CDR3 DNA follows: TGCAGCGTTGAAGGTGGGGGGGTTAATGAAAAACTGTTTTTT.

V gene TRBV6-5 combines with J gene TRBJ2-5, with D possibly called TRBD1 or TRBD2 (5 bases each). From germline, CDR1 is MNHEY and CDR2 SVGAGI. With 4 bases removed from V and 2 bases from J, the gap between germline ends came to 14 bases. This CDR3 region has 15 residues. The CDR3 nucleotides are TGTGCCAGCAGTTTGCTACGGGGCGGACAAGAGACCCAGTACTTC. Translating it yields CASSLLRGGQETQYF.

This clone appeared once. CDR3 bases: TGTGCCAGCAGACATGGCAGGGACACAGATACGCAGTATTTT. It is translated as CASRHGRDTDTQYF. The chain recombines TRBV28 with TRBJ2-3; possible D gene TRBD1, 5 bases. V was cut by 6 bases and J by 2 bases, with 12 bases left in between. Germline CDR1 reads MDHEN; CDR2 reads SYDVKM. The CDR3 totals 14 residues.

The genes are TRBV19 and TRBJ1-5; possible D gene TRBD1, 6 bases. The CDR3 loop spans 13 amino acids. V gave up 5 bases and J gave up 4 bases, with 9 bases separating them. CDR1 and CDR2 from the germline V gene are LNHDA and SQIVND (reference sequence). The CDR3 sequence: CASSRTANQPQHF. The CDR3, as DNA: TGTGCCAGTAGTCGGACAGCAAATCAGCCCCAGCATTTT.

The chain joins TRBV19 to TRBJ1-5; 7 nucleotides agree with TRBD1. Trimming cost V 3 bases and J 3 bases; bases outside gene matches: 11. Germline lookup yields CDR1 LNHDA and CDR2 SQIVND (reference sequence). The CDR3 consists of 17 residues. CDR3 DNA sequence: TGTGCCAGTAGTATCAGGGACAGCCAGAAAATCAATCAGCCCCAGCATTTT. Its protein product is CASSIRDSQKINQPQHF. The complete variable domain, with remaining parts taken from reference TRBV19 and TRBJ1-5, reads DGGITQSPKYLFRKEGQNVTLSCEQNLNHDAMYWYRQDPGQGLRLIYYSQIVNDFQKGDIAEGYSVSREKKESFPLTVTSAQKNPTAFYLCASSIRDSQKINQPQHFGDGTRLSIL.

This chain links TRBV10-2 with TRBJ2-7; D gene uncertain. This CDR3 has 12 amino acids. CDR1 is WSHSY, CDR2 SAAADI, per germline. Trimming pared 4 bases from V and 3 bases from J, leaving 7 bases between. The CDR3 region is CASSAPDYEQYF. The CDR3, as DNA: TGCGCCAGCAGTGCGCCGGACTACGAGCAGTACTTC.

The chain combines TRBV28 with TRBJ1-1; D is ambiguous. Trimming removed 5 bases from V and 0 bases from J, with 7 bases in between. This CDR3 comprises 13 residues. Germline CDR1 MDHEN, CDR2 SYDVKM. The CDR3 DNA reads as TGTGCCAGCAGTCCTTGGGTGAACACTGAAGCTTTCTTT. It yields the protein CASSPWVNTEAFF.

V gene TRBV10-1 combines with J gene TRBJ2-1, with 13 positions matching TRBD2. V trimming: 7 bases; J trimming: 6 bases; junction bases outside the gene matches: 12. CDR3 size: 17 residues. CDR1 is WNHNN, CDR2 SYGVQD, per germline (reference sequence). The CDR3 DNA reads as TGCGCCAGCACCCCGGGACTAGCGGGAATCAATCCCAATGAGCAGTTCTTC. Translation gives CASTPGLAGINPNEQFF.

In the case of this clone: This sample also contains other DNA sequences that code for the same CDR3. This chain links TRBV14 with TRBJ2-1; 11 positions agree with TRBD2. J was trimmed by 4 bases and V by 4 bases; bases with no gene match: 6. Germline CDR1 and CDR2: SGHDN and FVKESK. This CDR3 is built from 16 residues. The CDR3 sequence is CASSPSGLAGYNEQFF. The CDR3 coding sequence is TGTGCCAGCAGCCCGTCCGGACTAGCGGGTTACAATGAGCAGTTCTTC.

The genes are TRBV9 and TRBJ2-7; 8 bases agree with TRBD2. V shed 0 bases and J 3 bases; nucleotides not matched to a gene: 2. Germline V CDR1 and CDR2: SGDLS, YYNGEE. The CDR3 contains 14 residues. CDR3 residues: CASSVGSGIYEQYF. The CDR3 DNA is TGTGCCAGCAGCGTAGGTAGCGGGATCTACGAGCAGTACTTC. Combining the CDR3 with reference TRBV9 and TRBJ2-7 gives the whole variable domain DSGVTQTPKHLITATGQRVTLRCSPRSGDLSVYWYQQSLDQGLQFLIQYYNGEERAKGNILERFSAQQFPDLHSELNLSSLELGDSALYFCASSVGSGIYEQYFGPGTRLTVT.

The gene calls are TRBV20-1 and TRBJ2-3; D possibly corresponds to TRBD1 (5 bases). V gave up 1 base and J gave up 8 bases, with 7 bases separating them. CDR3 length: 11 amino acids. CDR1 and CDR2 (germline): DFQATT, SNEGSKA (reference sequence). DNA of the CDR3: TGCAGTGCTAGAGTTCAGGGTACGCAGTATTTT. It is translated as CSARVQGTQYF.

For this clone: Other nucleotide sequences in the sample specify the same CDR3. The V call is TRBV27, the J call TRBJ1-1; D gene ambiguous. Trimming left V 3 bases short and J 2 bases short, with 7 bases between. Germline V CDR1 and CDR2: MNHEY, SMNVEV (reference sequence). This CDR3 is built from 13 residues. CDR3 sequence reads: CASSLLTNTEAFF. CDR3 nucleotide sequence: TGTGCCAGCAGTTTGCTCACAAACACTGAAGCTTTCTTT.

The chain employs TRBV30 and TRBJ2-5; D is possibly TRBD1 or TRBD2 (5 bases each). This CDR3 has 13 residues. Trimming removed 1 base at V and 5 bases at J, with 11 bases between. CDR1 and CDR2 from the germline V gene are GTSNPN and SVGIG (reference sequence). CDR3 protein: CAWSGGFSETQYF. The DNA of the CDR3 is TGTGCCTGGAGTGGGGGGTTCTCGGAGACCCAGTACTTC.